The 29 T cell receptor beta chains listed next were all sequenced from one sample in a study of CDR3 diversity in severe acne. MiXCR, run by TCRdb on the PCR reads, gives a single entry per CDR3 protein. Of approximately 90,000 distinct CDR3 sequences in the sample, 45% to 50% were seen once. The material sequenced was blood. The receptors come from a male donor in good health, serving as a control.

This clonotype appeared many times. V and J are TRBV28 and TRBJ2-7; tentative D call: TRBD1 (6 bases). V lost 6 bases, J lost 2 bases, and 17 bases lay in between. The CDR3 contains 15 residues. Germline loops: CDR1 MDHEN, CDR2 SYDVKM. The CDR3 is CASSQQGEPAYEQYF. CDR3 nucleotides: TGTGCCAGCAGCCAACAGGGAGAACCCGCCTACGAGCAGTACTTC. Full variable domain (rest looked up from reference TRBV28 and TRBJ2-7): DVKVTQSSRYLVKRTGEKVFLECVQDMDHENMFWYRQDPGLGLRLIYFSYDVKMKEKGDIPEGYSVSREKKERFSLILESASTNQTSMYLCASSQQGEPAYEQYFGPGTRLTVT.

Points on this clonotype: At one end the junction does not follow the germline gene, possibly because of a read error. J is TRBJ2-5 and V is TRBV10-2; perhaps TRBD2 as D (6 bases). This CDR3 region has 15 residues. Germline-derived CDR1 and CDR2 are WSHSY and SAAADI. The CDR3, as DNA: TGTGCCAGTAGTTCGCTAAGGGACTTCCAAGAGACCCAGTACTTC. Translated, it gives CASSSLRDFQETQYF.

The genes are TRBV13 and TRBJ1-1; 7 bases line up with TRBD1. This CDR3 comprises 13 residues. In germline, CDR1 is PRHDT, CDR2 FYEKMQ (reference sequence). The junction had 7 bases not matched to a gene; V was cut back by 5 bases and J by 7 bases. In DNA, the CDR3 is TGTGCCAGCAGCCGCACAGGGGTTGATGAAGCTTTCTTT. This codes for CASSRTGVDEAFF.

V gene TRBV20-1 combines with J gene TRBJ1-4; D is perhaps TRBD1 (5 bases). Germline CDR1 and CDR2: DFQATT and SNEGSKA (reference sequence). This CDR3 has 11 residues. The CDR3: CVEGQGGKLFF. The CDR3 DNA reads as TGCGTAGAGGGGCAGGGAGGAAAACTGTTTTTT.

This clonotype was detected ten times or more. The CDR3, as DNA: TGTGCCAGCAGCCCAGGTAGACGGGGTGTCGACGAGCAGTACTTC. As protein: CASSPGRRGVDEQYF. The rearrangement joins TRBV7-9 to TRBJ2-7; possibly TRBD2 for D (5 bases). The length of the CDR3 is 15 residues. Trimming took off 5 bases at V and 5 bases at J, with 19 bases between the two ends. CDR1 is SEHNR and CDR2 is FQNEAQ in the germline V gene (reference sequence). Variable domain in full (rest from reference TRBV7-9 and TRBJ2-7): DTGVSQNPRHKITKRGQNVTFRCDPISEHNRLYWYRQTLGQGPEFLTYFQNEAQLEKSRLLSDRFSAERPKGSFSTLEIQRTEQGDSAMYLCASSPGRRGVDEQYFGPGTRLTVT.

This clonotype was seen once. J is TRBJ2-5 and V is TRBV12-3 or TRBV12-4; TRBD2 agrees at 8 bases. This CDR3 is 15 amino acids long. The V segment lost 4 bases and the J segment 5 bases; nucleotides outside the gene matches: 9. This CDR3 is CASSSQSGSWETQYF. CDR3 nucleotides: TGTGCCAGCAGTTCCCAAAGCGGGAGCTGGGAGACCCAGTACTTC.

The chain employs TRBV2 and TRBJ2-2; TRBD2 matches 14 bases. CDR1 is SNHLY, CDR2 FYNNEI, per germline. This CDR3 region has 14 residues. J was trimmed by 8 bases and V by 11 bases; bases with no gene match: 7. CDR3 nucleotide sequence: TGTGCCGGAGGGACTAGCGGGAGTATGGGGGAGCTGTTTTTT. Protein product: CAGGTSGSMGELFF.

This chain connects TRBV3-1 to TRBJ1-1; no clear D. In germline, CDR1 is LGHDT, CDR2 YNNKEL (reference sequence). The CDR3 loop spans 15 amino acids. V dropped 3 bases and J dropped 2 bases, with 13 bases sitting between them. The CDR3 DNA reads TGTGCCAGCAGCCATAGAGGGTTGTCTAACACTGAAGCTTTCTTT. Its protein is CASSHRGLSNTEAFF.

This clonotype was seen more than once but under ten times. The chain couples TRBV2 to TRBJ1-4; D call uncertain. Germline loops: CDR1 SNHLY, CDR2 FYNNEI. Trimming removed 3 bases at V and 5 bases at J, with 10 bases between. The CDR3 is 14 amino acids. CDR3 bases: TGTGCCAGCAGTGATGGGTTGGGGAATGAAAAACTGTTTTTT. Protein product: CASSDGLGNEKLFF. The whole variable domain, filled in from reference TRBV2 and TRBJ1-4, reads EPEVTQTPSHQVTQMGQEVILRCVPISNHLYFYWYRQILGQKVEFLVSFYNNEISEKSEIFDDQFSVERPDGSNFTLKIRSTKLEDSAMYFCASSDGLGNEKLFFGSGTQLSVL.

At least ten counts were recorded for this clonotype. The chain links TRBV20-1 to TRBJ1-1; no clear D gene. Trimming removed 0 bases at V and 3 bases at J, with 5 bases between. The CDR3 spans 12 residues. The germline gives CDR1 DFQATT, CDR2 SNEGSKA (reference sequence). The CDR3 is CSARERDTEAFF. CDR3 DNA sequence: TGCAGTGCTAGAGAAAGGGACACTGAAGCTTTCTTT.

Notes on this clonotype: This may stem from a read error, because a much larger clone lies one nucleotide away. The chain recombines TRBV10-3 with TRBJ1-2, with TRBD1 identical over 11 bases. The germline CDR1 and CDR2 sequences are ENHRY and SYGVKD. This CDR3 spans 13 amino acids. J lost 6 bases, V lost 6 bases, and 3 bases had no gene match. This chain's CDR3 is CAIRGQGVDGYTF. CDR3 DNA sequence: TGTGCCATCAGGGGACAGGGGGTAGATGGCTACACCTTC.

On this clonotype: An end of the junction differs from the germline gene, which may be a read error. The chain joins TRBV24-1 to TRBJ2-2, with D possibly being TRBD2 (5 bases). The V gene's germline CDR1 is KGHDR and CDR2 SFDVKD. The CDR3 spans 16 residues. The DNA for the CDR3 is TGTGCCACCAGTGATTTCGTCCTGGGCCGAACCGGGAAGCTGTTTTTT. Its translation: CATSDFVLGRTGKLFF.

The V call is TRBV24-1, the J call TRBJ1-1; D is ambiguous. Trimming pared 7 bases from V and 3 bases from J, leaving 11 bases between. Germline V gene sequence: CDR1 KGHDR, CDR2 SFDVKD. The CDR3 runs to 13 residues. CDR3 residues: CATSAAGDTEAFF. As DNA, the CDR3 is TGTGCCACCAGCGCGGCCGGCGACACTGAAGCTTTCTTT.

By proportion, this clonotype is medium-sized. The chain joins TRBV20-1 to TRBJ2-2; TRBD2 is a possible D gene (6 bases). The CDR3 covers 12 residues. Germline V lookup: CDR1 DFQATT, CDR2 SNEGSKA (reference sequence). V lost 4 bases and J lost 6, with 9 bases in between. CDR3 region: CSATPGAGELFF. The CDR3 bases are TGCAGTGCTACCCCGGGGGCCGGGGAGCTGTTTTTT.

CDR3: CASGSVGDPEEMNTGELFF. The DNA of the CDR3 is TGTGCCAGCGGCTCCGTCGGGGACCCCGAGGAGATGAACACCGGGGAGCTGTTTTTT. The V call is TRBV5-4, the J call TRBJ2-2; D is possibly TRBD1 or TRBD2 (5 bases each). CDR1 is SGHNT, CDR2 YYREEE, per germline (reference sequence). V gave up 7 bases and J gave up 1 base, with 26 bases separating them. This CDR3 has 19 residues.

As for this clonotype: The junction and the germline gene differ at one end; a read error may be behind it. The CDR3 nucleotides read TGTGCCAGCAGCCAACTAGCAGGCGGGGGGGAAGAGACCCAGTACTTC. Amino acid sequence: CASSQLAGGGEETQYF. The chain is built from TRBV4-1 and TRBJ2-5; 9 bases line up with TRBD2. The CDR3 has 16 amino acids. Germline assignment: CDR1 MGHRA and CDR2 YSYEKL.

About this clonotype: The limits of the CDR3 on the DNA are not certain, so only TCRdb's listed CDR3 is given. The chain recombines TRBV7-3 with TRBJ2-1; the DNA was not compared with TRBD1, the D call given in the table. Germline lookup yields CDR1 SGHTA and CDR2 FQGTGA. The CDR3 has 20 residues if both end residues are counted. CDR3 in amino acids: CASSIYLCSVGAGAINEQFF.

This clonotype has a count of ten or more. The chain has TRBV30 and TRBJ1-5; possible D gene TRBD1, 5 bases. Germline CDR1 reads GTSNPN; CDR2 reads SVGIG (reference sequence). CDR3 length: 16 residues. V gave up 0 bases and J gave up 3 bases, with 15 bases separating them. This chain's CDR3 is CAWSVLPLGPNQPQHF. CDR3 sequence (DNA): TGTGCCTGGAGTGTACTGCCTCTGGGGCCCAATCAGCCCCAGCATTTT.

The CDR3 protein is CATSEPGTVTDTQYF. The DNA for the CDR3 is TGTGCCACCAGTGAGCCCGGGACAGTAACAGATACGCAGTATTTT. The rearrangement uses TRBV24-1 and TRBJ2-3, with TRBD1 identical over 7 bases. V lost 4 bases, J lost 3 bases, and 6 bases stayed unmatched. The length of the CDR3 is 15 residues. The V gene's germline CDR1 is KGHDR and CDR2 SFDVKD.

The CDR3 DNA is TGTGCCAGCTCACCCCCCGGGGAGACCCAGTACTTC. It yields the protein CASSPPGETQYF. This sequence joins TRBV18 and TRBJ2-5; D is unresolved. There are 12 residues in the CDR3. Germline V gives CDR1 KGHSH, CDR2 LQKENI. Trimming stripped 3 bases from V and 5 bases from J, with 7 bases between.

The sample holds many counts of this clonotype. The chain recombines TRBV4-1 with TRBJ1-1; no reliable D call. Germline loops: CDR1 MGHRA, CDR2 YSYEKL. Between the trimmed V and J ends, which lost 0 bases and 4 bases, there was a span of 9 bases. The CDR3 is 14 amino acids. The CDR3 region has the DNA TGCGCCAGCAGCCAAGATGGGCGGCTCACTGAAGCTTTCTTT. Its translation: CASSQDGRLTEAFF.

The CDR3 coding sequence is TGTGCCAGCAGCCAAGCCGGCGTGCAGGGGGCGGTTCGGCAGTACTTC. Protein product: CASSQAGVQGAVRQYF. This chain uses TRBV7-9 with TRBJ2-7; 8 bases align to TRBD1. J lost 9 bases, V lost 5 bases, and 18 bases had no gene match. Germline CDR1 SEHNR, CDR2 FQNEAQ (reference sequence). This CDR3 is built from 16 residues.

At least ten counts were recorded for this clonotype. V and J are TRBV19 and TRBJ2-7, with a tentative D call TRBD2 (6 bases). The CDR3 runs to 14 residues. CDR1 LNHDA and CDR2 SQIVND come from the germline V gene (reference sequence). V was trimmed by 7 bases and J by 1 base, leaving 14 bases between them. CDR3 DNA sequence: TGTGCCAGTATGGGAAGGGCGGGGTCCTACGAGCAGTACTTC. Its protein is CASMGRAGSYEQYF.

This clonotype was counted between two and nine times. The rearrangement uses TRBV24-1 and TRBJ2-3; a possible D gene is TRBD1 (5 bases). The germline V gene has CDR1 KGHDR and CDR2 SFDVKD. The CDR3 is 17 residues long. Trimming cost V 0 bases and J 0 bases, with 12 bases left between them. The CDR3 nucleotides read TGTGCCACCAGTGATTTGGGGGCTCCCTCTAGCACAGATACGCAGTATTTT. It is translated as CATSDLGAPSSTDTQYF.

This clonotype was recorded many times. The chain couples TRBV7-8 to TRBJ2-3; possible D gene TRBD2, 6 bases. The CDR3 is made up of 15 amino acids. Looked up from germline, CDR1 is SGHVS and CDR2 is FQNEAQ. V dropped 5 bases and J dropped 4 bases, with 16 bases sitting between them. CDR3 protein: CASSPDPGGADTQYF. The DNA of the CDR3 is TGTGCCAGCAGCCCAGATCCGGGCGGGGCAGATACGCAGTATTTT.

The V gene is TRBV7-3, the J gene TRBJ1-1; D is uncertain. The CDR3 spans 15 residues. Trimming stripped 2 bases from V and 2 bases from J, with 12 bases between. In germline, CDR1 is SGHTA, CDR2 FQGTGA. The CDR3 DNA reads TGTGCCAGCAGCTTAGATGGATCAAGAAACACTGAAGCTTTCTTT. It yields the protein CASSLDGSRNTEAFF. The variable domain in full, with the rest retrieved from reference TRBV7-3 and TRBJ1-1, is GAGVSQTPSNKVTEKGKYVELRCDPISGHTALYWYRQSLGQGPEFLIYFQGTGAADDSGLPNDRFFAVRPEGSVSTLKIQRTERGDSAVYLCASSLDGSRNTEAFFGQGTRLTVV.

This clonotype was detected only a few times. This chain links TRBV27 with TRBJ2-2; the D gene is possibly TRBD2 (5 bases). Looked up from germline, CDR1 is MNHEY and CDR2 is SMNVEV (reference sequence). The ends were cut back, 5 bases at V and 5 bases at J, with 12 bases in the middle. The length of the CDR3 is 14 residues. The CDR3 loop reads CASSDGLMTGELFF. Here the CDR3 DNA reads TGTGCCAGCAGTGACGGACTGATGACCGGGGAGCTGTTTTTT.

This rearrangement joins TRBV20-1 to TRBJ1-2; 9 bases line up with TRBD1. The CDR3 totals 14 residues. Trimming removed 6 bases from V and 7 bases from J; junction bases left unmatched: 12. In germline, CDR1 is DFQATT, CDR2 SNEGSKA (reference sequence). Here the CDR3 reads CSAPRQGGMSGYTF. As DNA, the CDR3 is TGCAGTGCGCCGCGACAGGGGGGGATGAGTGGCTACACCTTC.

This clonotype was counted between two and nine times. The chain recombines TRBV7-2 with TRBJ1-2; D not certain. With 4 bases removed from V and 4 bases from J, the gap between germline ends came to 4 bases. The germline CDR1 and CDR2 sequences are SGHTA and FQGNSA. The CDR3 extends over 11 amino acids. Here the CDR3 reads CASSWTYGYTF. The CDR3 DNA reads TGTGCCAGCAGCTGGACCTATGGCTACACCTTC.